This T cell receptor (beta chain) appears in the sequencing data of a study of T cell responses to AZD1222 COVID-19 vaccine. Overall study: Both about-4-week and about-12-week second-dose recipients were combined.

Sequenced by immunoSEQ multiplex PCR; TCRdb stores in-frame clones only, minus some. The sample includes 150,000 to 200,000 clones, approximately 93% of them seen just once. On this clone: Its antigen is undetermined.

Study observations and caveats: At baseline, just 6 or 7 AZD1222 recipients tested seropositive. CD4 TCRs associated with vaccination spanned spike, dominating at 160-218 and 743-854.

The sequence was collected from an adult in good health. Sequences were derived from peripheral blood, sampled on day 0 of AZD1222 vaccination.

The DNA of the CDR3 is TGTGCCAGCAGCTTGGGAAAAGGGTTCGACACTGAAGCTTTCTTT. It yields the protein CASSLGKGFDTEAFF. The J gene is TRBJ1-1, the V gene TRBV5-4; D is undetermined. There are 15 residues in the CDR3. Germline V gene data show CDR1 as SGHNT and CDR2 as YYREEE (reference sequence). V dropped 0 bases and J dropped 3 bases, with 12 bases sitting between them.